A single sample gave rise to the 5 T cell receptor beta chains below, sequenced in a study of control samples from healthy donors and cancer patients (dated by TCRdb to 2018 to 2020). Library prep was done by the immunoSEQ multiplex PCR assay. As stored in TCRdb, this immuneACCESS dataset retains in-frame rearrangements with V and J assigned. A fraction of the clones does not appear; measured against another copy, unresolved V genes explain less than half of the discrepancy, and the remainder lacks a known reason. Recorded for this sample are 150,000 to 200,000 clones; 70% to 90% of them occurred a single time. The ten largest clones add up to around 5% of the sample. Sequencing was done on a sample of blood. Source of these receptors: a young woman in good health.

V and J are TRBV18 and TRBJ1-6; weak D call: TRBD1 (5 bases). The germline V gene has CDR1 KGHSH and CDR2 LQKENI. CDR3 length equals 15 residues. Trimming stripped 2 bases from V and 9 bases from J, with 14 bases between. CDR3 DNA: TGTGCCAGCTCACCAAGTGGAGGGGATGGTTCACCCCTCCACTTT. It yields the protein CASSPSGGDGSPLHF. The whole variable domain, filled in from reference TRBV18 and TRBJ1-6, reads NAGVMQNPRHLVRRRGQEARLRCSPMKGHSHVYWYRQLPEEGLKFMVYLQKENIIDESGMPKERFSAEFPKEGPSILRIQQVVRGDSAAYFCASSPSGGDGSPLHFGNGTRLTVT.

The chain is built from TRBV15 and TRBJ1-6; a possible D gene is TRBD1 (5 bases). The CDR3 consists of 15 residues. CDR1 and CDR2 (germline): LNHNV, YYDKDF (reference sequence). V lost 0 bases and J 10 bases, leaving 13 bases between the germline ends. The CDR3 here is CATSRDGGSSSPLHF. DNA for the CDR3: TGTGCCACCAGCAGAGATGGGGGGAGCTCCTCACCCCTCCACTTT.

The chain combines TRBV7-9 with TRBJ1-4, with D maybe TRBD1 (5 bases). Trimming took 5 bases from V and 12 from J, leaving 19 bases between them. The CDR3 runs to 14 residues. Germline values: CDR1 SEHNR, CDR2 FQNEAQ (reference sequence). The CDR3 nucleotides are TGTGCCAGCAGCCGACCCGGGACGGACCCACAACTGTTTTTT. This codes for CASSRPGTDPQLFF. Using reference TRBV7-9 and TRBJ1-4 for the parts outside the CDR3, the full variable domain is DTGVSQNPRHKITKRGQNVTFRCDPISEHNRLYWYRQTLGQGPEFLTYFQNEAQLEKSRLLSDRFSAERPKGSFSTLEIQRTEQGDSAMYLCASSRPGTDPQLFFGSGTQLSVL.

Comment on this clone: Other DNA sequences in the same sample also yield this CDR3. The chain is built from TRBV5-1 and TRBJ1-2, with D possibly TRBD1 on 5 matching bases. The V gene's germline CDR1 is SGHRS and CDR2 YFSETQ. The CDR3 is 15 amino acids. V gave up 2 bases and J gave up 1 base, with 12 bases separating them. The CDR3 reads CASSLGQGVNYGYTF. CDR3 DNA sequence: TGCGCCAGCAGCTTAGGCCAGGGCGTTAACTATGGCTACACCTTC.

This clone was seen more than once but under ten times. V is TRBV18 and J is TRBJ2-1, with 8 bases matching TRBD1. CDR1 and CDR2 from the germline V gene are KGHSH and LQKENI. The CDR3 loop spans 17 amino acids. V lost 0 bases to trimming and J lost 3 bases; unmatched junction nucleotides: 7. The CDR3 sequence: CASSPPGTGGSYNEQFF. The CDR3 DNA sequence: TGTGCCAGCTCACCACCGGGTACAGGGGGAAGCTACAATGAGCAGTTCTTC.